This T cell receptor beta chain was sequenced during a study of blood T cells in healthy people across ages. Study-wide findings and caveats: With age, beta diversity per million T cells declined roughly linearly, significantly by 30 to 40.

A second PCR, run for roughly 7 to 11 cycles, used a sample-barcoded 5' primer plus a J-beta primer mix. Unique molecular identifiers of 12 random nucleotides labeled each cDNA. Every sample gave at least 2.5 million paired-end reads containing CDR3. TCRdb recomputed calls from the 5' RACE reads with MiXCR, one row per CDR3 protein. Altogether around 1,700,000 distinct CDR3 sequences are present, 28% being singletons, with the ten largest covering less than 9.5%. This CDR3 contains 14 residues. After removal of 6 bases from V and 5 bases from J, the junction contained 8 bases not matched to a gene. This clonotype was seen repeatedly, ten times or more. What it recognizes is unknown.

The sequenced material came from blood. The receptor comes from a woman aged 30 to 39 in good health. V usage is TRBV12-3 or TRBV12-4 and J usage is TRBJ2-7, with TRBD1 matching over 9 bases. The CDR3 sequence is CASSQTGGNDEQYF. CDR3 nucleotide sequence: TGTGCCAGCAGCCAGACAGGGGGGAACGACGAGCAGTACTTC.